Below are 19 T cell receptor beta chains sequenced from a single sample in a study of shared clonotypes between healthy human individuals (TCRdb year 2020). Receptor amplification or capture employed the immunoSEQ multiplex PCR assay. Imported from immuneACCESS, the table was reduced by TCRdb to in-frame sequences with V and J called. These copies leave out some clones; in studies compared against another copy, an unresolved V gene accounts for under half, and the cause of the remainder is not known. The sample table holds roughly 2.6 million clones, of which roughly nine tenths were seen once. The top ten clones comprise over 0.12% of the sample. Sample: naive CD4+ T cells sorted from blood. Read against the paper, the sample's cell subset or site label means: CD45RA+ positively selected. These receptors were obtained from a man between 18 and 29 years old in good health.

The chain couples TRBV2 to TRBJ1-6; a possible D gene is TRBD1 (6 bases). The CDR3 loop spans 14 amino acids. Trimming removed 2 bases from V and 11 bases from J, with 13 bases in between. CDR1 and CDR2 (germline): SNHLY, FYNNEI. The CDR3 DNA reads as TGTGCCAGCAGTGAATCTCGGAGGGGGACACCCCTCCACTTT. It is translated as CASSESRRGTPLHF. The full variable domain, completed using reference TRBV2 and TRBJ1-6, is EPEVTQTPSHQVTQMGQEVILRCVPISNHLYFYWYRQILGQKVEFLVSFYNNEISEKSEIFDDQFSVERPDGSNFTLKIRSTKLEDSAMYFCASSESRRGTPLHFGNGTRLTVT.

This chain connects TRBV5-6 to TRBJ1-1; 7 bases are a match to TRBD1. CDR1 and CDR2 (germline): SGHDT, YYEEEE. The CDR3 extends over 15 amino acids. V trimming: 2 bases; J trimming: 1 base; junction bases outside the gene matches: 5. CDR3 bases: TGTGCCAGCAGCTTCAGGGGGATCCGGAACACTGAAGCTTTCTTT. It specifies CASSFRGIRNTEAFF.

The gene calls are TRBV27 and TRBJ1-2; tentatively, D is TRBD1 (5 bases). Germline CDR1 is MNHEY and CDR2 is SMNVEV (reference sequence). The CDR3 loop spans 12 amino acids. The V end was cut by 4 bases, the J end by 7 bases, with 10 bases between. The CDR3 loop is CASSSTGTGYTF. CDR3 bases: TGTGCCAGCAGTTCCACCGGGACTGGCTACACCTTC.

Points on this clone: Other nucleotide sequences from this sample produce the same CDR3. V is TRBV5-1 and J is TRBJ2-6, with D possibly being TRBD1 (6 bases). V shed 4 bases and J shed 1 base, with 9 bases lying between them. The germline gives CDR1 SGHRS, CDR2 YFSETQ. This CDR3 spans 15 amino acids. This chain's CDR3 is CASSLTGSGANVLTF. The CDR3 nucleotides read TGCGCCAGCAGCCTAACAGGGTCTGGGGCCAACGTCCTGACTTTC. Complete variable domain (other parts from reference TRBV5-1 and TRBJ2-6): KAGVTQTPRYLIKTRGQQVTLSCSPISGHRSVSWYQQTPGQGLQFLFEYFSETQRNKGNFPGRFSGRQFSNSRSEMNVSTLELGDSALYLCASSLTGSGANVLTFGAGSRLTVL.

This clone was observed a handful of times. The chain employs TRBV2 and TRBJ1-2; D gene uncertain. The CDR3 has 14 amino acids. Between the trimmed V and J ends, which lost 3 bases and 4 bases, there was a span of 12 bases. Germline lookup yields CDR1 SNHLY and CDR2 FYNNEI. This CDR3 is CASSDVEAPYGYTF. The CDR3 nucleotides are TGTGCCAGCAGTGATGTGGAGGCCCCCTATGGCTACACCTTC.

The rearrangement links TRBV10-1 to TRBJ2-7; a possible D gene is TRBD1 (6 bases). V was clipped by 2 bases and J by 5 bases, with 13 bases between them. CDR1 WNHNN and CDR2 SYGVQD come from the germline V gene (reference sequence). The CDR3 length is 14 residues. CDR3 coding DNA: TGCGCCAGCAGTGAGGTCGAGGGGGACCACGAGCAGTACTTC. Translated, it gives CASSEVEGDHEQYF.

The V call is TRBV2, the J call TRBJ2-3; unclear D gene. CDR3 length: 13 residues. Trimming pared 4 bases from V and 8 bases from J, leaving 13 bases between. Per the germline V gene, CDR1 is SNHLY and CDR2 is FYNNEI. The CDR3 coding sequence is TGTGCCAGCAGTGGCGGACCCATTGCTACGCAGTATTTT. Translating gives CASSGGPIATQYF.

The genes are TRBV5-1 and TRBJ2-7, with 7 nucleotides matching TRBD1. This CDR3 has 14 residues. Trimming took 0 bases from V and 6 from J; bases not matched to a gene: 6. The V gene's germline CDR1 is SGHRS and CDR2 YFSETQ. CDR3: CASSLGLTGLEQYF. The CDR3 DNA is TGCGCCAGCAGCTTGGGGCTGACAGGGCTCGAGCAGTACTTC.

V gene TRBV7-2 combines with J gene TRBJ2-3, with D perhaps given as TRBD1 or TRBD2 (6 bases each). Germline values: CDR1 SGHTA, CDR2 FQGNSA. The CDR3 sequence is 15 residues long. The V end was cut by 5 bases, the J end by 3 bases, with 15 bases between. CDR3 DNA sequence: TGTGCCAGCAGCACAACAGGGAGGACAACAGATACGCAGTATTTT. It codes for CASSTTGRTTDTQYF.

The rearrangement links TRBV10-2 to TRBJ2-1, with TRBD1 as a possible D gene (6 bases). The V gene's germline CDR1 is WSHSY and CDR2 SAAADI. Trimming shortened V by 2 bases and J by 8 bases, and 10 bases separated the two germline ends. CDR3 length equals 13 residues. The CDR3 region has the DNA TGCGCCAGCAGTGAGGTAGGGGGTTATGAGCAGTTCTTC. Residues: CASSEVGGYEQFF.

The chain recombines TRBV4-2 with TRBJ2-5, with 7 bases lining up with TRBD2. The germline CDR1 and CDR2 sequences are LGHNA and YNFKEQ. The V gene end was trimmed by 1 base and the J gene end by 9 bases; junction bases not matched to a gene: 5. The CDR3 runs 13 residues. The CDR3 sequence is CASSQGAGEAQYF. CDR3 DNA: TGTGCCAGCAGCCAAGGCGCGGGGGAGGCCCAGTACTTC.

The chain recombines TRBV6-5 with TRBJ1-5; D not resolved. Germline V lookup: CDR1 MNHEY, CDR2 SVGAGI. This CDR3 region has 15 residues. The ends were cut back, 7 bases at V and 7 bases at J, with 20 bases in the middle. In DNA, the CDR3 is TGTGCCAGCACCCAAGGCGGCTGGGCAGGCCAGCCCCAGCATTTT. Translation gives CASTQGGWAGQPQHF.

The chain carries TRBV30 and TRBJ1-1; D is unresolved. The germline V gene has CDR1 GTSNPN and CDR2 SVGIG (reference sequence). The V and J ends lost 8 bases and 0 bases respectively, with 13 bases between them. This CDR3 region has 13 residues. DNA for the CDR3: TGTGCCCGGCGTGGCAGCATGAACACTGAAGCTTTCTTT. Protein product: CARRGSMNTEAFF.

For the CDR3, the DNA is TGTGCCAGCAGCGAGATCAGTAGGGCTAACACCGGGGAGCTGTTTTTT. This encodes CASSEISRANTGELFF. The J gene is TRBJ2-2, the V gene TRBV5-4; no clear D. Trimming left V 4 bases short and J 2 bases short, with 15 bases between. The CDR3 consists of 16 residues. In germline, CDR1 is SGHNT, CDR2 YYREEE (reference sequence). Complete variable domain (other parts from reference TRBV5-4 and TRBJ2-2): ETGVTQSPTHLIKTRGQQVTLRCSSQSGHNTVSWYQQALGQGPQFIFQYYREEENGRGNFPPRFSGLQFPNYSSELNVNALELDDSALYLCASSEISRANTGELFFGEGSRLTVL.

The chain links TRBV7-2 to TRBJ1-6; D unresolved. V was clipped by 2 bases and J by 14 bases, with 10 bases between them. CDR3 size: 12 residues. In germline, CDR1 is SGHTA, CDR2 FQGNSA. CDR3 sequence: CASSLRGGTLHF. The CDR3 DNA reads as TGTGCCAGCAGCTTACGGGGTGGCACCCTCCACTTT.

The CDR3 nucleotides are TGTGCCAGCAGCCACTCGAGCCTACGAGAGCAGTACTTC. This codes for CASSHSSLREQYF. This chain joins TRBV7-8 and TRBJ2-7; D is undetermined. The CDR3 totals 13 residues. The V and J ends lost 5 bases and 7 bases respectively, with 15 bases between them. Germline V CDR1 and CDR2: SGHVS, FQNEAQ. The whole variable domain, filled in from reference TRBV7-8 and TRBJ2-7, reads GAGVSQSPRYKVAKRGQDVALRCDPISGHVSLFWYQQALGQGPEFLTYFQNEAQLDKSGLPSDRFFAERPEGSVSTLKIQRTQQEDSAVYLCASSHSSLREQYFGPGTRLTVT.

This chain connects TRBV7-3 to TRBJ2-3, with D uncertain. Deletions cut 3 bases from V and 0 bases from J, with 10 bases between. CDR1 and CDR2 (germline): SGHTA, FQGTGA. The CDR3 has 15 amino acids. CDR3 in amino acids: CASSFGRSSTDTQYF. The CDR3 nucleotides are TGTGCCAGCAGCTTCGGACGGTCTAGCACAGATACGCAGTATTTT.

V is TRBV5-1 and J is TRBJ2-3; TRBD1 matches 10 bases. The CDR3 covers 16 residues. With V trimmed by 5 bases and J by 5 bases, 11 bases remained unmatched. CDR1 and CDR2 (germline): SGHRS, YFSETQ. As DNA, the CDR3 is TGCGCCAGCAGTCTATCCGGGACAGGGGTGGGAGATACGCAGTATTTT. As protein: CASSLSGTGVGDTQYF.

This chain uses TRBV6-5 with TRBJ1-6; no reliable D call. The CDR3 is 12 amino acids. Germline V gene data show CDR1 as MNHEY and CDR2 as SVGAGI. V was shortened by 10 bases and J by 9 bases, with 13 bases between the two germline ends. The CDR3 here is CATKRVGSPLHF. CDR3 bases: TGTGCCACCAAGCGGGTGGGTTCACCCCTCCACTTT.